One and the same sample provided the 15 T cell receptor beta chains below, sequenced in a study of cytomegalovirus exposure and HLA in healthy donors. Researchers ran the PCR with 60 Vbeta and 13 Jbeta primers. Sequencing used immunoSEQ multiplex PCR; TCRdb keeps in-frame clones, though not all of them. The table includes tens of thousands of clones, 60% to 85% detected once. Specimen: PBMCs. The receptors derive from a man between 18 and 29 years old in good health and CMV-seropositive.

The chain uses TRBV7-8 and TRBJ1-5; TRBD1 might be the D (5 bases). CDR1 is SGHVS and CDR2 is FQNEAQ in the germline V gene. V lost 0 bases and J lost 0, with 9 bases in between. The CDR3 is 16 amino acids. The CDR3 loop is CASSLAAGYSNQPQHF. As DNA, the CDR3 is TGTGCCAGCAGCTTAGCGGCAGGGTATAGCAATCAGCCCCAGCATTTT.

This clone was picked up a small number of times. The chain has TRBV4-1 and TRBJ2-7; D is undetermined. The germline V gene has CDR1 MGHRA and CDR2 YSYEKL. The CDR3 has 13 amino acids. V was pared by 3 bases and J by 2 bases, with 8 bases between. The CDR3 spells CASSQTPTYEQYF. CDR3 nucleotide sequence: TGCGCCAGCAGCCAGACACCCACCTACGAGCAGTACTTC.

V is TRBV27 and J is TRBJ2-5, with 8 bases that match TRBD1. CDR3 size: 13 residues. In germline, CDR1 is MNHEY, CDR2 SMNVEV (reference sequence). Trimming took 6 bases from V and 5 from J; bases not matched to a gene: 5. This CDR3 is CASRRTGLETQYF. CDR3 DNA: TGTGCCAGCAGACGGACAGGGCTTGAGACCCAGTACTTC.

The chain employs TRBV6-1 and TRBJ2-4; possibly TRBD2 for D (6 bases). CDR3 length equals 14 residues. Trimming removed 5 bases from V and 8 bases from J, with 16 bases in between. The V gene's germline CDR1 is MNHNS and CDR2 SASEGT. Here the CDR3 DNA reads TGTGCCAGCAGTCTCCCTCTAGCGCCGTACATTCAGTACTTC. Protein: CASSLPLAPYIQYF.

A single count supports this clone. The chain has TRBV10-1 and TRBJ2-7, with 11 bases identical to TRBD1. The junction had 4 bases not matched to a gene; V was cut back by 4 bases and J by 5 bases. Germline CDR1 and CDR2: WNHNN and SYGVQD (reference sequence). The CDR3 totals 14 residues. CDR3 in DNA: TGCGCCAGCAGTGGTGGACAGGGGGCAAACGAGCAGTACTTC. It encodes CASSGGQGANEQYF.

V is TRBV5-1 and J is TRBJ1-1; tentative D call: TRBD1 (6 bases). Germline lookup yields CDR1 SGHRS and CDR2 YFSETQ. The germline V and J ends were trimmed by 4 bases and 1 base, with 11 bases remaining between them. This CDR3 contains 14 residues. CDR3 loop: CASSRGHPNTEAFF. The CDR3 DNA reads as TGCGCCAGCAGCAGGGGACATCCGAACACTGAAGCTTTCTTT.

This clone was seen a few times. The chain uses TRBV19 and TRBJ2-1; D might be TRBD2 (6 bases). The length of the CDR3 is 15 residues. V was trimmed by 5 bases and J by 7 bases, leaving 18 bases between them. CDR1 is LNHDA and CDR2 is SQIVND in the germline V gene (reference sequence). The CDR3 DNA sequence: TGTGCCAGTAGTGTCACCGGGACTGCAGGGAATGAGCAGTTCTTC. It specifies CASSVTGTAGNEQFF. Full variable domain (rest looked up from reference TRBV19 and TRBJ2-1): DGGITQSPKYLFRKEGQNVTLSCEQNLNHDAMYWYRQDPGQGLRLIYYSQIVNDFQKGDIAEGYSVSREKKESFPLTVTSAQKNPTAFYLCASSVTGTAGNEQFFGPGTRLTVL.

The chain couples TRBV10-3 to TRBJ1-2; a weak D match, TRBD1 (6 bases). CDR1 and CDR2 from the germline V gene are ENHRY and SYGVKD. This CDR3 spans 14 amino acids. V was cut by 6 bases and J by 0 bases, with 11 bases left in between. CDR3 protein: CAISRTETNYGYTF. CDR3 sequence (DNA): TGTGCCATCAGCCGGACAGAAACTAACTATGGCTACACCTTC.

The count of this clone is one. The rearrangement joins TRBV10-2 to TRBJ1-5; no reliable D call. This CDR3 is built from 15 residues. Looked up from germline, CDR1 is WSHSY and CDR2 is SAAADI. Between the trimmed V and J ends, which lost 2 bases and 5 bases, there was a span of 13 bases. The CDR3 loop reads CASSEGSGPYQPQHF. DNA of the CDR3: TGCGCCAGCAGTGAGGGTAGCGGGCCTTATCAGCCCCAGCATTTT.

This chain links TRBV29-1 with TRBJ1-4; no clear D. The CDR3 runs 14 residues. V gave up 4 bases and J gave up 8 bases, with 17 bases separating them. Germline loops: CDR1 SQVTM, CDR2 ANQGSEA. The CDR3 nucleotides read TGCAGCGTTGGACCGGGAACTAAAACGGAAAAACTGTTTTTT. This translates into CSVGPGTKTEKLFF.

This clone was detected a few times. The chain uses TRBV5-4 and TRBJ2-1; D possibly corresponds to TRBD2 (5 bases). The CDR3 consists of 16 residues. V gave up 6 bases and J gave up 0 bases, with 16 bases separating them. The germline V gene encodes CDR1 SGHNT and CDR2 YYREEE (reference sequence). The CDR3 here is CASTPWVGSSYNEQFF. CDR3 nucleotides: TGTGCCAGCACCCCGTGGGTGGGGAGCTCCTACAATGAGCAGTTCTTC.

The chain is built from TRBV27 and TRBJ2-2, with D perhaps TRBD1 (6 bases). There are 14 residues in the CDR3. Germline V CDR1 and CDR2: MNHEY, SMNVEV (reference sequence). Trimming shortened V by 8 bases and J by 4 bases, and 14 bases separated the two germline ends. This CDR3 is CASRPGVGTGELFF. The CDR3 nucleotides read TGTGCCAGCCGTCCAGGGGTCGGCACCGGGGAGCTGTTTTTT.

This chain uses TRBV18 with TRBJ2-3; D is unresolved. The CDR3 is 13 amino acids. Trimming removed 0 bases at V and 4 bases at J, with 5 bases between. Per germline, CDR1 KGHSH and CDR2 LQKENI. The CDR3 DNA is TGTGCCAGCTCACCACCCTCCTCAGATACGCAGTATTTT. Translating it yields CASSPPSSDTQYF.

The rearrangement links TRBV10-3 to TRBJ2-7; 9 nucleotides agree with TRBD2. V trimming: 3 bases; J trimming: 7 bases; junction bases outside the gene matches: 13. CDR3 length: 16 amino acids. Germline CDR1 reads ENHRY; CDR2 reads SYGVKD. The CDR3 DNA is TGTGCCATCAGTGAAGGATTGGTAGCGGGGGACCGGGAGCAGTACTTC. Its translation: CAISEGLVAGDREQYF.

The chain couples TRBV11-2 to TRBJ2-4; 10 bases align to TRBD1. From germline, CDR1 is SGHAT and CDR2 FQNNGV. V shed 5 bases and J 7 bases; nucleotides not matched to a gene: 5. The CDR3 is made up of 14 amino acids. CDR3 in DNA: TGTGCCAGCAGCCTGGACAGGGGGTGGAACATTCAGTACTTC. Residues: CASSLDRGWNIQYF.